The 5 T cell receptor beta chains given below trace back to one sample, sequenced in a study of blood T cell repertoires in COVID-19. Profiling relied on immunoSEQ multiplex PCR, and the TCRdb table lists in-frame clones only, not all of them. The repertoire holds under 200,000 clones, 90% to 95% seen once, with approximately 0.5% in the top ten. Sequenced material: peripheral blood. The receptors shown here come from a man aged 45 to 65 with acute or convalescent COVID-19.

The rearrangement links TRBV15 to TRBJ1-1; D perhaps matches TRBD1 (5 bases). The V end was cut by 6 bases, the J end by 3 bases, with 14 bases between. The CDR3 is made up of 14 amino acids. Germline V gene lookup returns CDR1 LNHNV and CDR2 YYDKDF (reference sequence). The CDR3 DNA reads as TGTGCCACCAGGACCCATGTAGGGGACACTGAAGCTTTCTTT. Amino acid sequence: CATRTHVGDTEAFF.

The chain is built from TRBV7-8 and TRBJ2-3, with a weak D call TRBD2 (6 bases). The CDR3 totals 14 residues. Looked up from germline, CDR1 is SGHVS and CDR2 is FQNEAQ. V gave up 5 bases and J gave up 0 bases, with 9 bases separating them. In DNA, the CDR3 is TGTGCCAGCAGCCGACTAGAGAGCACAGATACGCAGTATTTT. Protein sequence: CASSRLESTDTQYF. Variable domain in full (rest from reference TRBV7-8 and TRBJ2-3): GAGVSQSPRYKVAKRGQDVALRCDPISGHVSLFWYQQALGQGPEFLTYFQNEAQLDKSGLPSDRFFAERPEGSVSTLKIQRTQQEDSAVYLCASSRLESTDTQYFGPGTRLTVL.

The chain carries TRBV6-5 and TRBJ1-4; D is perhaps TRBD1 (5 bases). Germline CDR1 reads MNHEY; CDR2 reads SVGAGI. The CDR3 extends over 13 amino acids. V shed 6 bases and J shed 8 bases, with 13 bases lying between them. The CDR3 loop is CASSRGQPEKLFF. CDR3 coding DNA: TGTGCCAGCAGCCGAGGACAACCAGAAAAACTGTTTTTT.

The V call is TRBV24-1, the J call TRBJ1-1, with D perhaps TRBD1 (6 bases). The V and J ends lost 7 bases and 11 bases respectively, with 22 bases between them. The length of the CDR3 is 14 residues. The germline V gene has CDR1 KGHDR and CDR2 SFDVKD. The CDR3: CATRAGDMETVAFF. The CDR3 bases are TGTGCCACCAGGGCGGGGGACATGGAGACCGTGGCTTTCTTT.

The rearrangement joins TRBV10-3 to TRBJ1-2; 10 bases match TRBD1. This CDR3 is built from 13 residues. V shed 5 bases, J shed 6 bases, and the junction held 3 bases outside the gene matches. In germline, CDR1 is ENHRY, CDR2 SYGVKD. CDR3 sequence: CAISSTGGDGYTF. The CDR3 DNA is TGTGCCATCAGTTCGACAGGGGGCGATGGCTACACCTTC.